This T cell receptor beta chain was sequenced during a study of T-cell memory formation after mild COVID-19. Overall study results and limits: Shrinking CD4+ clones were chiefly CM and EM; CD8+ ones were chiefly EMRA.

V shed 0 bases and J 7 bases; nucleotides not matched to a gene: 5. The length of the CDR3 is 15 residues. Germline V gives CDR1 SGDLS, CDR2 YYNGEE. Remarks on this clonotype: Its cognate antigen is unknown.

One entry per CDR3 protein, called by TCRdb with MiXCR from the 5' RACE reads. The table lists a few hundred thousand distinct CDR3 sequences, 20% to 30% of them singletons. The V and J genes are TRBV9 and TRBJ2-1, with 9 bases identical to TRBD2. This TCR came from an adult woman who had mild COVID-19 (a few samples of this study predate the infection). Cell type and time point are not known. Source material: PBMCs or a T cell subset sorted from them (not recorded which). This CDR3 reads CASSVGASGANEQFF. CDR3 in DNA: TGTGCCAGCAGCGTAGGGGCTAGCGGGGCGAATGAGCAGTTCTTC.